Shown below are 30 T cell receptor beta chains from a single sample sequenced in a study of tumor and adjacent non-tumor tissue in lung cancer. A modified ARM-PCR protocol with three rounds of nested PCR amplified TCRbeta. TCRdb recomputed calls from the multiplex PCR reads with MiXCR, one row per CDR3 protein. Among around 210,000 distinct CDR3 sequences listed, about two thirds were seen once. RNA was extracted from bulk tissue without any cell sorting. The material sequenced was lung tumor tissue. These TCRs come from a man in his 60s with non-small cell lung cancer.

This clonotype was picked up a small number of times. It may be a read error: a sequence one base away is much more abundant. The CDR3 nucleotides read TGTGCCAACACCGAATTACTAGCGGGGGACAATGAGCAGTTCTTC. It translates to CANTELLAGDNEQFF. V usage is TRBV12-3 or TRBV12-4 and J usage is TRBJ2-1, with TRBD2 matching 11 bases. The ends lost 10 bases at V and 5 bases at J; junction bases unmatched: 10. The CDR3 is made up of 15 amino acids.

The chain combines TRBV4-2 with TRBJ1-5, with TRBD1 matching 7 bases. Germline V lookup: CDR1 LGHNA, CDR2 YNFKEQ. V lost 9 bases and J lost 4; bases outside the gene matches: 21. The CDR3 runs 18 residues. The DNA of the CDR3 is TGTGCCAGAAGTCAAGATGGGGAGGGGGCTATAGTGAATCAGCCCCAGCATTTT. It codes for CARSQDGEGAIVNQPQHF.

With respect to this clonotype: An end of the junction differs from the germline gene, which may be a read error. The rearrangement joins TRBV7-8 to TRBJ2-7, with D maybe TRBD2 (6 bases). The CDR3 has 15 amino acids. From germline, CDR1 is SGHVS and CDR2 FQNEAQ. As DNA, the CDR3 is TGTGCCAGCAGCTTAGCGGCGAATAGCGGCTACAAGCAGTACTTC. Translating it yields CASSLAANSGYKQYF. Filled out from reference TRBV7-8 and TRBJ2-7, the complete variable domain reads GAGVSQSPRYKVAKRGQDVALRCDPISGHVSLFWYQQALGQGPEFLTYFQNEAQLDKSGLPSDRFFAERPEGSVSTLKIQRTQQEDSAVYLCASSLAANSGYKQYFGPGTRLTVT.

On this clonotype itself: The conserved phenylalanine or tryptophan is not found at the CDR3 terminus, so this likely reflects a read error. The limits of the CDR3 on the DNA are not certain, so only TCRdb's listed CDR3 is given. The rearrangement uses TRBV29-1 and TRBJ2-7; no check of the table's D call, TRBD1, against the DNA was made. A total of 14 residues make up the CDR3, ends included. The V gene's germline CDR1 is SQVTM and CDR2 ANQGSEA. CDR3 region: CSVVYVEIRDRPQL.

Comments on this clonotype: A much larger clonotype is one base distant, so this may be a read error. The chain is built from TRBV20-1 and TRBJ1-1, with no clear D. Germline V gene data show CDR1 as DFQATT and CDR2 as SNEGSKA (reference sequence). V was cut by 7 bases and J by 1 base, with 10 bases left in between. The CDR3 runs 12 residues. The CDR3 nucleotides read TGCAGTGTCACCAGGACGAACACTGAAGCTTTCTTT. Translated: CSVTRTNTEAFF.

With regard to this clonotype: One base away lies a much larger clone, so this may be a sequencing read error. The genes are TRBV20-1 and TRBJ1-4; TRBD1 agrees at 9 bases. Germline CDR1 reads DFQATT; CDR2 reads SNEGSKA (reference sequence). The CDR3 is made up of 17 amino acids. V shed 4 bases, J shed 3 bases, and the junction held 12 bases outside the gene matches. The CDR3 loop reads CSAKSGQGVRANEKLFF. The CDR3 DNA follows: TGCAGTGCTAAATCGGGACAGGGCGTTCGAGCTAATGAAAAACTGTTTTTT.

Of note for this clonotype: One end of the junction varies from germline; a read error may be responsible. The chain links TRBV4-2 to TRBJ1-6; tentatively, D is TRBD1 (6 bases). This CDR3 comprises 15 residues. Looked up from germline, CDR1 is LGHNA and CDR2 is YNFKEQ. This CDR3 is CVSSQEPGDNSLLHF. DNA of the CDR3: TGTGTCAGCAGCCAAGAACCAGGGGATAATTCACTCCTCCACTTT.

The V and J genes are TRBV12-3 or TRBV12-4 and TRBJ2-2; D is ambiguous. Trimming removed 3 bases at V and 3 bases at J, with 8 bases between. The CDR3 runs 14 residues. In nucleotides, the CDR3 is TGTGCCAGCAGTTTTCATAGTTACACCGGGGAGCTGTTTTTT. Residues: CASSFHSYTGELFF.

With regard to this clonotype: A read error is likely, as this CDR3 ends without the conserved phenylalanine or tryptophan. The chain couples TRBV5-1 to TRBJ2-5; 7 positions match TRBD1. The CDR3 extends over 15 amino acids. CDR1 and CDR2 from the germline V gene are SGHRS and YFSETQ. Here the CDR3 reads CASSAGQDHRETQYY. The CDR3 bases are TGCGCCAGCAGCGCCGGACAGGATCACCGTGAGACTCAGTACTAC.

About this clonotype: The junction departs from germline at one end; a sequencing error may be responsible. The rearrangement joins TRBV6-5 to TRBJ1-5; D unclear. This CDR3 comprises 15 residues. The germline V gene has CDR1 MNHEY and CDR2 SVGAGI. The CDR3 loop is CTSSHGVAGIQPQHF. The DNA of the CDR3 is TGTACCAGCAGCCACGGGGTGGCGGGTATTCAGCCCCAGCATTTT.

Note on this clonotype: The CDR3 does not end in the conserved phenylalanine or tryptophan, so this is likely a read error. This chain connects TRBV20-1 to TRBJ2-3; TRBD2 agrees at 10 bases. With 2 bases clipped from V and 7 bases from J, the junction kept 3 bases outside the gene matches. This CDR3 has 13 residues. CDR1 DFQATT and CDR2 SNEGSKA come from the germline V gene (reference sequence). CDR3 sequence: CSARLAGENTQYI. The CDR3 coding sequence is TGCAGTGCTAGACTAGCGGGGGAAAATACGCAGTATATT.

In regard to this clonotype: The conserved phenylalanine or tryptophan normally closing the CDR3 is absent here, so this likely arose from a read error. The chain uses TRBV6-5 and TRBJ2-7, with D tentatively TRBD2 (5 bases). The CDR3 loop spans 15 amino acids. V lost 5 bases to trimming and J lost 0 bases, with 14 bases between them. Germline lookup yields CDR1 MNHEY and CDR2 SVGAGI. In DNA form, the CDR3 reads TGTGCCAGCAGTAGAGGACTTCTGAGCTCCTACGAGCAGTACTTA. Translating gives CASSRGLLSSYEQYL.

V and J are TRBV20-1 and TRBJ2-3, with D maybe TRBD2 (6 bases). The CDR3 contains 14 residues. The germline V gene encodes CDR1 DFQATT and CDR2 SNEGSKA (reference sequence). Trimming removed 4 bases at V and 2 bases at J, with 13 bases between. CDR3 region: CSATSGTHTDTQYF. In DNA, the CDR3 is TGCAGTGCTACGTCCGGGACTCACACAGATACGCAGTATTTT.

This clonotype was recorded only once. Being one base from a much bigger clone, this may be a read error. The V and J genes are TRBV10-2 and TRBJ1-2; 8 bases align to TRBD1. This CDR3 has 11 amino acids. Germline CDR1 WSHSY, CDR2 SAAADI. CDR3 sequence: CVSMTGAGYTF. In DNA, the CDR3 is TGCGTCAGCATGACAGGGGCCGGCTACACCTTC.

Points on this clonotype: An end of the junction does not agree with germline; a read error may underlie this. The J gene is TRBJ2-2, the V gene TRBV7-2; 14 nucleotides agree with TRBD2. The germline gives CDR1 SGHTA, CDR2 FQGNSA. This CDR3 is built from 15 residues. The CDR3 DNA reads TGTGCCAGCAGCGTGACTAGCGGGAGGGTCGGGGAGATGTTTTTT. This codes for CASSVTSGRVGEMFF. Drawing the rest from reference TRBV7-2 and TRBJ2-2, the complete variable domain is GAGVSQSPSNKVTEKGKDVELRCDPISGHTALYWYRQSLGQGLEFLIYFQGNSAPDKSGLPSDRFSAERTGGSVSTLTIQRTQQEDSAVYLCASSVTSGRVGEMFFGEGSRLTVL.

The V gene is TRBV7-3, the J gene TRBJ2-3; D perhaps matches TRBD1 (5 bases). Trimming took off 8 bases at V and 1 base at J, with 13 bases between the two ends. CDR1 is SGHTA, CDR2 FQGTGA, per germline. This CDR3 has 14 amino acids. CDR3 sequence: CASGTPGRTDTQYF. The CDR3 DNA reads TGTGCCAGCGGTACCCCAGGGCGCACAGATACGCAGTATTTT.

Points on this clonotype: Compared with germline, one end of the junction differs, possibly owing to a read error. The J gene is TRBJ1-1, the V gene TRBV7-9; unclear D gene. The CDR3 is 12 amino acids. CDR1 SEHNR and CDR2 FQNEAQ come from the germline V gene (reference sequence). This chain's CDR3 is CVTSWDNTEVFF. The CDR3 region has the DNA TGTGTCACCTCATGGGATAACACTGAAGTTTTCTTT.

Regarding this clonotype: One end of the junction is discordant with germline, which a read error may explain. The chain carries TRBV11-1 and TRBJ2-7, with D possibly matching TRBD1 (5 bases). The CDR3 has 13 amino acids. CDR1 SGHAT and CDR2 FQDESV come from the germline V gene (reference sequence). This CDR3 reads CTSSTDRGGEQYF. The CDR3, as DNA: TGTACCAGCAGCACGGATAGGGGTGGAGAGCAGTACTTC.

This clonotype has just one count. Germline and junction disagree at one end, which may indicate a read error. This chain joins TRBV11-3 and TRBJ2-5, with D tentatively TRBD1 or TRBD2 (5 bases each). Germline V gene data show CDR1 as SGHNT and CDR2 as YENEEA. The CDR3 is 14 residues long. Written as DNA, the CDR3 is TGTGCCAGCAGCTTAGAGTTCAGAGGGGAGACCCATTTCTTC. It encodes CASSLEFRGETHFF.

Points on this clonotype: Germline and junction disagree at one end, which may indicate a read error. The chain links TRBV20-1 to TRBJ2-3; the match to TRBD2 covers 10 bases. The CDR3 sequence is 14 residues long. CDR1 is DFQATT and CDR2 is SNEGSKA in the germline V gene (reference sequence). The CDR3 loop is CSANLAGARDTQQF. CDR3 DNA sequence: TGCAGTGCTAACCTAGCGGGGGCGCGGGATACGCAGCAATTT.

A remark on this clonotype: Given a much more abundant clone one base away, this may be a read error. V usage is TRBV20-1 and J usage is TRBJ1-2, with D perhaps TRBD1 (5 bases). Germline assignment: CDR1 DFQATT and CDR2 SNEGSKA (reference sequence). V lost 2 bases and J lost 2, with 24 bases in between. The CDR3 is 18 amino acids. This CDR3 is CSARSSGGGPGVNYGYTF. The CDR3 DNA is TGCAGTGCTAGATCATCCGGGGGTGGCCCTGGAGTAAACTATGGCTACACCTTC.

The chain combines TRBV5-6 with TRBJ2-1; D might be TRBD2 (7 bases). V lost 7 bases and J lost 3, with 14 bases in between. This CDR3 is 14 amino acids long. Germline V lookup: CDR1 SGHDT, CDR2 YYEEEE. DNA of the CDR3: TGTGCCAGCCTCTGGGGGGGGCTCTACAATGAGCAGTTCTTC. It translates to CASLWGGLYNEQFF.

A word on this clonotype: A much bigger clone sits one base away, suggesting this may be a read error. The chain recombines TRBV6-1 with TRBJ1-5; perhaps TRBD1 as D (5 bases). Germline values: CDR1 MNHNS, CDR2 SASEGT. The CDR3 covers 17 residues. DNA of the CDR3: TGTGCCAGCAGTGAATGGGGCCCGCCGAGTAGCAATCAGTCCCAGCATTTT. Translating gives CASSEWGPPSSNQSQHF.

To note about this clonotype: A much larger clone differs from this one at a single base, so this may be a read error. The CDR3 DNA follows: TGTGCCAATTTAGCGGGGGGGCATTCCGGGGAGCTGTTTTTT. Its protein is CANLAGGHSGELFF. V gene TRBV6-1 combines with J gene TRBJ2-2; 11 bases are shared with TRBD2. The CDR3 runs 14 residues. In germline, CDR1 is MNHNS, CDR2 SASEGT. With 10 bases clipped from V and 6 bases from J, the junction kept 7 bases outside the gene matches.

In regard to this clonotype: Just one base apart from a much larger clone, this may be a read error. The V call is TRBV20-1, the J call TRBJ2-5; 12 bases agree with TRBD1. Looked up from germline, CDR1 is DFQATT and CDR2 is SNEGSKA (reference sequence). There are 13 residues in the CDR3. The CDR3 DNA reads TGCTGTGCGGGACAGGGGGCAAGGGAGACCCAGTACTTC. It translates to CCAGQGARETQYF.

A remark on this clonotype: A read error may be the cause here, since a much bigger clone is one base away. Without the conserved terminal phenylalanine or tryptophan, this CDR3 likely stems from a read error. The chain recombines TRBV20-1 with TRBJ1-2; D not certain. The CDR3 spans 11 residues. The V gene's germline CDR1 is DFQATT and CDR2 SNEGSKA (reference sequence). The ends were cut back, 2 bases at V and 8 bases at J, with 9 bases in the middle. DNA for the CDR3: TGCAGTGCTAGATCCTCCTGGGGCTACACCTCC. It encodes CSARSSWGYTS.

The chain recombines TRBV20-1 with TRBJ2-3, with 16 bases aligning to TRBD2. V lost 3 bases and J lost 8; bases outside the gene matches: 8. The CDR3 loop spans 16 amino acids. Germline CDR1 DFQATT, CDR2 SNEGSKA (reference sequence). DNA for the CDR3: TGCAGTGCTAGGATTGGGACTAGCGGGAGGGCCCCTACGCAGTATTTT. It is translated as CSARIGTSGRAPTQYF.

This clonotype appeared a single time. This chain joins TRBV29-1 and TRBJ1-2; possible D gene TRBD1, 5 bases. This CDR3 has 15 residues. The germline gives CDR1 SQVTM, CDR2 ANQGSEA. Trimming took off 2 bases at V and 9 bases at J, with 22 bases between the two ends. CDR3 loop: CSVESMAGVQGSYTF. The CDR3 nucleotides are TGCAGCGTTGAATCCATGGCCGGGGTTCAGGGTAGCTACACCTTC.

The CDR3 nucleotides read TGCGCCAGCAGACGCCGCCGTGCGGACCATCAGCCCCAGCATTTT. It translates to CASRRRRADHQPQHF. The chain employs TRBV10-1 and TRBJ1-5, with D hard to call. The CDR3 spans 15 residues. CDR1 is WNHNN, CDR2 SYGVQD, per germline (reference sequence). V shed 6 bases and J shed 5 bases, with 17 bases lying between them.

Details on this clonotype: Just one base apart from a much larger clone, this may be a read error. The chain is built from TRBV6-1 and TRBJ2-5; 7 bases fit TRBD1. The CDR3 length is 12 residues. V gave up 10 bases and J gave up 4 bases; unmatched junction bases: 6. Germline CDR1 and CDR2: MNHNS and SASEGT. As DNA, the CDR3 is TGTGCCACCAGGGCAGGGGGAGAGACCCAGTACTTC. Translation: CATRAGGETQYF.